This TCR beta chain was sequenced during a study of OX40 agonist ivuxolimab in advanced cancers. Study-level background: Patients were given ivuxolimab, an antibody that agonizes OX40 (CD134).

Sequencing was performed with immunoSEQ multiplex PCR; in TCRdb, only in-frame clones are kept and a portion is missing. The sample has about 63,000 clones, 70% to 90% seen once. A word on this clone: The target antigen is unknown.

Regarding the study as a whole: Normalized T-cell clonal expansion was also low in some nonresponders. Compared with CD4+, CD8+ T cells on average had more expanded clones.

V lost 1 base and J lost 0, with 16 bases in between. Germline V gene data show CDR1 as LNHDA and CDR2 as SQIVND (reference sequence). The CDR3 is made up of 18 amino acids. This specimen consisted of CD4+ or CD8+ T cells sorted from blood, obtained in a trial of the OX40 agonist ivuxolimab. The rearrangement uses TRBV19 and TRBJ1-3, with D hard to call. The origin of this receptor is an adult with an advanced solid tumor such as melanoma, head and neck, liver or kidney cancer. This CDR3 is CASSIANPTLSSGNTIYF. CDR3 in DNA: TGTGCCAGTAGTATAGCCAACCCGACACTTTCCTCTGGAAACACCATATATTTT.